The 9 T cell receptor beta chains reported below all come from one sample, sequenced in a study of T cells in Graves' hyperthyroidism and ophthalmopathy. Amplified TCR beta CDR3 regions came from RNA transcripts. Using the HTBI primer set, a first-round RT-PCR was run on the TCR CDR3. TCRdb processed the multiplex PCR reads anew with MiXCR; each CDR3 protein has one entry. Of roughly 250,000 distinct CDR3 sequences listed, just over 14% were seen once; the top ten hold less than 15%. Sequencing input: blood. Receptor source: a woman in her thirties or forties with Graves' hyperthyroidism that later progressed to Graves' ophthalmopathy.

To note about this clonotype: Mismatch with germline at one junction end may stem from a read error. V gene TRBV12-3 or TRBV12-4 combines with J gene TRBJ2-5, with a weak D call TRBD1 (5 bases). This CDR3 has 16 amino acids. The CDR3 nucleotides are TGTGTCAGCAGTCCGGCAGGGAACCCCTACCAAGAGACCCAGTGCTTC. It translates to CVSSPAGNPYQETQCF.

The chain couples TRBV6-2 or TRBV6-3 to TRBJ2-1; 9 nucleotides align to TRBD2. Losses at the gene ends were 5 bases for V and 6 bases for J; bases not matched to a gene: 11. The CDR3 length is 16 residues. Germline V gives CDR1 MNHEY, CDR2 SVGEGT. The CDR3 loop is CASSRHSGSRRNEQFF. As DNA, the CDR3 is TGTGCCAGCAGTCGACATAGCGGGAGTAGGCGCAATGAGCAGTTCTTC.

The J gene is TRBJ1-5, the V gene TRBV4-1; D gene uncertain. V dropped 5 bases and J dropped 5 bases, with 22 bases sitting between them. The CDR3 has 17 residues. Germline values: CDR1 MGHRA, CDR2 YSYEKL. CDR3 in amino acids: CASSDRPFLAPYQPQHF. In DNA form, the CDR3 reads TGCGCCAGCAGCGATCGCCCGTTTCTCGCCCCGTATCAGCCCCAGCATTTT.

This clonotype occurred many times. The chain joins TRBV9 to TRBJ2-1; D is possibly TRBD1 (8 bases). Germline CDR1 is SGDLS and CDR2 is YYNGEE. CDR3 length equals 15 residues. Deletions cut 3 bases from V and 6 bases from J, with 16 bases between. CDR3 loop: CASSAGGWGGNEQFF. The CDR3, as DNA: TGTGCCAGCAGCGCAGGGGGCTGGGGGGGCAATGAGCAGTTCTTC.

This clonotype has a handful of counts. The chain links TRBV19 to TRBJ2-2, with TRBD2 matching 7 bases. The CDR3 contains 12 residues. CDR1 LNHDA and CDR2 SQIVND come from the germline V gene (reference sequence). V lost 9 bases and J lost 6; bases outside the gene matches: 4. The CDR3 is CASPSGAGELFF. CDR3 nucleotide sequence: TGTGCCAGCCCCAGCGGGGCCGGGGAGCTGTTTTTT.

This clonotype has at least ten counts. The rearrangement links TRBV5-1 to TRBJ2-1; no firm D call. V lost 2 bases and J lost 0, with 12 bases in between. Germline V gene sequence: CDR1 SGHRS, CDR2 YFSETQ. CDR3 length equals 16 residues. The CDR3 DNA follows: TGCGCCAGCAGCTTCCCGGTAGGGAACTCCTACAATGAGCAGTTCTTC. Translated, it gives CASSFPVGNSYNEQFF.

This clonotype was detected ten times or more. V is TRBV20-1 and J is TRBJ2-1; D gene ambiguous. This CDR3 comprises 15 residues. Germline CDR1 is DFQATT and CDR2 is SNEGSKA (reference sequence). With 3 bases removed from V and 3 bases from J, the gap between germline ends came to 15 bases. The CDR3 protein is CSASSAPTFYNEQFF. The CDR3 nucleotides are TGCAGTGCTAGTTCTGCACCGACATTCTACAATGAGCAGTTCTTC.

This clonotype was observed at least ten times. This rearrangement joins TRBV7-8 to TRBJ2-2; 13 bases agree with TRBD2. The ends lost 2 bases at V and 4 bases at J; junction bases unmatched: 1. The germline V gene encodes CDR1 SGHVS and CDR2 FQNEAQ. The CDR3 length is 16 residues. The CDR3 region has the DNA TGTGCCAGCAGCTTAAGGACTAGCGGGGGCACCGGGGAGCTGTTTTTT. Protein sequence: CASSLRTSGGTGELFF.

This clonotype was recorded many times. V and J are TRBV19 and TRBJ1-1; no reliable D call. Trimming took 8 bases from V and 11 from J, leaving 9 bases between them. The V gene's germline CDR1 is LNHDA and CDR2 SQIVND (reference sequence). The CDR3 runs 9 residues. This chain's CDR3 is CASGVEAFF. The CDR3, as DNA: TGTGCCAGTGGCGTCGAGGCTTTCTTT.